This TCR beta chain stems from a study of T cell changes during pregnancy in multiple sclerosis. CDR3 size: 16 residues. Trimming pared 2 bases from V and 4 bases from J, leaving 19 bases between. Per germline, CDR1 SGHKS and CDR2 YYEKEE (reference sequence). The data were produced by immunoSEQ multiplex PCR, yet TCRdb's version contains in-frame clones alone and is incomplete. The sample records 79,000 or so clones, roughly nine tenths being singletons. The clonotype originates from a female donor with multiple sclerosis, enrolled in a pregnancy study. Sequencing was performed on CD4+ T cells from peripheral blood mononuclear cells, taken before pregnancy. The chain employs TRBV5-5 and TRBJ2-7, with D tentatively TRBD2 (6 bases). The CDR3 DNA reads as TGTGCCAGCAGCTTTGCGCCCCGGAGGGAGTTTTACGAGCAGTACTTC. As protein: CASSFAPRREFYEQYF. The full variable domain, completed using reference TRBV5-5 and TRBJ2-7, is DAGVTQSPTHLIKTRGQQVTLRCSPISGHKSVSWYQQVLGQGPQFIFQYYEKEERGRGNFPDRFSARQFPNYSSELNVNALLLGDSALYLCASSFAPRREFYEQYFGPGTRLTVT.